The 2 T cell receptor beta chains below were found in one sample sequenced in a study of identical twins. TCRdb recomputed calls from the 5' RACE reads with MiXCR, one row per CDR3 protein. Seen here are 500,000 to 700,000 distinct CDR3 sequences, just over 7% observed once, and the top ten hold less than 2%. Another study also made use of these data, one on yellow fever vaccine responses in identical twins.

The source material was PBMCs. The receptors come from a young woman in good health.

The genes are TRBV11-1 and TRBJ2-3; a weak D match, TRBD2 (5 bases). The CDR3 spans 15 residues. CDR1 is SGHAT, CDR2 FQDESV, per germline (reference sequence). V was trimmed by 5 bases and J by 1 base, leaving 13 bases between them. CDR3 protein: CASSPEGPRTDTQYF. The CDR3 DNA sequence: TGTGCCAGCAGCCCAGAGGGTCCGCGCACAGATACGCAGTATTTT.

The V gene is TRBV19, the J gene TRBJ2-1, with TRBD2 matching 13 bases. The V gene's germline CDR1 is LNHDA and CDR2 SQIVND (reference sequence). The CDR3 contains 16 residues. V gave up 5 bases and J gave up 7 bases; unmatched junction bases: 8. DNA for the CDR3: TGTGCCAGTAGTTACGCGCGGACTAGCGGGAGTAATGAGCAGTTCTTC. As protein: CASSYARTSGSNEQFF.